Listed below are T cell receptor beta chains from one sample, sequenced in a study of blood T cell repertoires in COVID-19. Sequencing was performed with immunoSEQ multiplex PCR; in TCRdb, only in-frame clones are kept and a portion is missing. The sample consists of about 230,000 clones, around 90% of them appearing once. Sequencing used PBMCs or T cells enriched from blood (not recorded which). These receptors all stem from a man aged 25-45 years who had recovered from COVID-19. CDR3s include the opening cysteine and the closing phenylalanine or tryptophan. Each record gives: D gene, V gene, J gene, clone size, CDR3 DNA, CDR3 protein. The D gene is left open where the match is weak. The size entry is marked missing in some rows and otherwise reads once, few, many or a size class.

D gene: TRBD1; V gene: TRBV6-6; J gene: TRBJ1-2; clone size: NA; CDR3 DNA: TGTGCCAGCAGTGGGGACAGCGGTGGCTACACCTTC; CDR3 protein: CASSGDSGGYTF
D gene: NA; V gene: TRBV7-2; J gene: TRBJ2-7; clone size: NA; CDR3 DNA: TGTGCCAGCAGCTTCCCCAGGGTACTCGGGTACGAGCAGTACTTC; CDR3 protein: CASSFPRVLGYEQYF
D gene: NA; V gene: TRBV12-3/TRBV12-4; J gene: TRBJ1-6; clone size: NA; CDR3 DNA: TGTGCCAGCACCCTGGGCTCCTCCTCACCCCTCCACTTT; CDR3 protein: CASTLGSSSPLHF
D gene: TRBD1; V gene: TRBV5-1; J gene: TRBJ1-2; clone size: NA; CDR3 DNA: TGCGCCAGCAGCTCGCCCCTAACAGGGGTTGGCTACACCTTC; CDR3 protein: CASSSPLTGVGYTF
D gene: TRBD1; V gene: TRBV19; J gene: TRBJ1-2; clone size: NA; CDR3 DNA: TGTGCCAGTAGTAACCCCCGGACAGGAGGAGGCTACACCTTC; CDR3 protein: CASSNPRTGGGYTF
D gene: NA; V gene: TRBV7-6; J gene: TRBJ1-1; clone size: NA; CDR3 DNA: TGTGCCAGCAGCATAGGGGCTGTGGGCACTGAAGCTTTCTTT; CDR3 protein: CASSIGAVGTEAFF
D gene: NA; V gene: TRBV6-5; J gene: TRBJ1-1; clone size: NA; CDR3 DNA: TGTGCCAGCAGTCACGCCAGCGGATCCAGTGAAGCTTTCTTT; CDR3 protein: CASSHASGSSEAFF
D gene: NA; V gene: TRBV11-3; J gene: TRBJ2-5; clone size: NA; CDR3 DNA: TGTGCCAGCAGCTTTCCAACGCGGGCTCAAGAGACCCAGTACTTC; CDR3 protein: CASSFPTRAQETQYF
D gene: NA; V gene: TRBV2; J gene: TRBJ1-6; clone size: NA; CDR3 DNA: TGTGCCAGCAAGATAGCCCGGGACTCCGATTCACCCCTCCACTTT; CDR3 protein: CASKIARDSDSPLHF
D gene: TRBD1; V gene: TRBV18; J gene: TRBJ2-3; clone size: NA; CDR3 DNA: TGTGCCAGCTCAAGCCGGGACAGGGTAAGGACAGATACGCAGTATTTT; CDR3 protein: CASSSRDRVRTDTQYF
D gene: NA; V gene: TRBV4-1; J gene: TRBJ2-7; clone size: NA; CDR3 DNA: TGCGCCAGCAGCCAAGATAGGGGGAGCGAGCAGTACTTC; CDR3 protein: CASSQDRGSEQYF
D gene: NA; V gene: TRBV7-9; J gene: TRBJ1-2; clone size: few; CDR3 DNA: TGTGCCAGCAGCTTAGGAACCACCAACTCTGGCTACACCTTC; CDR3 protein: CASSLGTTNSGYTF
D gene: TRBD2; V gene: TRBV7-2; J gene: TRBJ2-7; clone size: NA; CDR3 DNA: TGTGCCAGCAGCTTAACTAGCGGGGGGGCTGTATCAACCTACGAGCAGTACTTC; CDR3 protein: CASSLTSGGAVSTYEQYF
D gene: NA; V gene: TRBV4-1; J gene: TRBJ1-1; clone size: NA; CDR3 DNA: TGCGCCAGCAGCCAAGACCAGGGGACTGAAGCTTTCTTT; CDR3 protein: CASSQDQGTEAFF
D gene: TRBD1; V gene: TRBV7-9; J gene: TRBJ1-1; clone size: NA; CDR3 DNA: TGTGCCACCCCAAGACAGGGGGACACTGAAGCTTTCTTT; CDR3 protein: CATPRQGDTEAFF
D gene: NA; V gene: TRBV9; J gene: TRBJ2-5; clone size: NA; CDR3 DNA: TGTGCCAGCAGCGGGGGAACCGGTTCGACGCAGACACGCGGGGAGACCCAGTACTTC; CDR3 protein: CASSGGTGSTQTRGETQYF
D gene: NA; V gene: TRBV2; J gene: TRBJ2-5; clone size: NA; CDR3 DNA: TGTGCCAGTGCTCGGGAAGGGGGGACCCAGTACTTC; CDR3 protein: CASAREGGTQYF
D gene: TRBD2; V gene: TRBV19; J gene: TRBJ2-7; clone size: NA; CDR3 DNA: TGTGCCAGTAAAGCGGGAGGAAGCGAGCAGTACTTC; CDR3 protein: CASKAGGSEQYF
D gene: TRBD1; V gene: TRBV28; J gene: TRBJ1-2; clone size: NA; CDR3 DNA: TGTGCCAGCAGTGGGCCGGGACAGAGCCATGGCTACACCTTC; CDR3 protein: CASSGPGQSHGYTF
D gene: TRBD2; V gene: TRBV10-3; J gene: TRBJ2-5; clone size: NA; CDR3 DNA: TGTGCCATCAGAGGCCCGGGACTAGCGGGAGGGCTGGAGACCCAGTACTTC; CDR3 protein: CAIRGPGLAGGLETQYF
D gene: TRBD2; V gene: TRBV9; J gene: TRBJ2-1; clone size: NA; CDR3 DNA: TGTGCCAGCTCCAGGACTAGTATAAACAATGAGCAGTTCTTC; CDR3 protein: CASSRTSINNEQFF
D gene: NA; V gene: TRBV13; J gene: TRBJ1-1; clone size: NA; CDR3 DNA: TGTGCCAGCAGCCACGGACAGTTTGAAGCTTTCTTT; CDR3 protein: CASSHGQFEAFF
D gene: NA; V gene: TRBV25-1; J gene: TRBJ2-5; clone size: NA; CDR3 DNA: TGTGCCAGCAGTGAAGGAGCATCCCAGTACTTC; CDR3 protein: CASSEGASQYF
D gene: NA; V gene: TRBV28; J gene: TRBJ2-2; clone size: NA; CDR3 DNA: TGTGCCAGCGAGGGTAGTATATCCGGCACCGGGGAGCTGTTTTTT; CDR3 protein: CASEGSISGTGELFF
D gene: TRBD1; V gene: TRBV28; J gene: TRBJ2-5; clone size: NA; CDR3 DNA: TGTGCCAGCAGTATACCGGGACAGGAGGCGGGGACCCAGTACTTC; CDR3 protein: CASSIPGQEAGTQYF
D gene: NA; V gene: TRBV12-1; J gene: TRBJ2-3; clone size: NA; CDR3 DNA: TGTGCCAGCAGCTTGGATAGCGGGGGGGCCTTAGATACGCAGTATTTT; CDR3 protein: CASSLDSGGALDTQYF
D gene: NA; V gene: TRBV28; J gene: TRBJ2-2; clone size: NA; CDR3 DNA: TGTGCCAGCAGCTCCCTCGGCGGGGAGCTGTTTTTT; CDR3 protein: CASSSLGGELFF
D gene: NA; V gene: TRBV3-1/TRBV3-2; J gene: TRBJ2-2; clone size: NA; CDR3 DNA: TGTGCCAGCAGCCAAGTACGGGTCTTTACCGGGGAGCTGTTTTTT; CDR3 protein: CASSQVRVFTGELFF
D gene: TRBD2; V gene: TRBV19; J gene: TRBJ2-2; clone size: NA; CDR3 DNA: TGTGCCACTGGACTAGCGGGGTTCTCGAACACCGGGGAGCTGTTTTTT; CDR3 protein: CATGLAGFSNTGELFF
D gene: NA; V gene: TRBV10-3; J gene: TRBJ1-1; clone size: NA; CDR3 DNA: TGTGCCATCAGTAAGTTGGAGGGTGCCACTGAAGCTTTCTTT; CDR3 protein: CAISKLEGATEAFF
D gene: TRBD1; V gene: TRBV7-2; J gene: TRBJ1-6; clone size: NA; CDR3 DNA: TGTGCCAGCAGCCCACGTCCGGGACAGGGGGGTTCACCCCTCCACTTT; CDR3 protein: CASSPRPGQGGSPLHF
D gene: TRBD1; V gene: TRBV6-1; J gene: TRBJ2-5; clone size: NA; CDR3 DNA: TGTGCCAGCAGTGAACGCCGCCCGACAGGGGCGGAGACCCAGTACTTC; CDR3 protein: CASSERRPTGAETQYF
D gene: NA; V gene: TRBV6-2/TRBV6-3; J gene: TRBJ2-7; clone size: NA; CDR3 DNA: TGTGCCAGCAGTCAAATCTACGAGCAGTACTTC; CDR3 protein: CASSQIYEQYF
D gene: NA; V gene: TRBV30; J gene: TRBJ2-5; clone size: NA; CDR3 DNA: TGTGCCTGGAGTCGGGACATCTTCGGGGAGACCCAGTACTTC; CDR3 protein: CAWSRDIFGETQYF
D gene: NA; V gene: TRBV28; J gene: TRBJ2-1; clone size: NA; CDR3 DNA: TGTGCCAGCAGCCCTAACAATGAGCAGTTCTTC; CDR3 protein: CASSPNNEQFF
D gene: TRBD1; V gene: TRBV7-2; J gene: TRBJ1-2; clone size: once; CDR3 DNA: TGTGCCAGCAGCCCAACGACAGGGGGCGCAGGGGGCTACACCTTC; CDR3 protein: CASSPTTGGAGGYTF
D gene: TRBD1; V gene: TRBV28; J gene: TRBJ2-7; clone size: NA; CDR3 DNA: TGTGCCAGCAGTAGGGACAGGGGGCAGTACGAGCAGTACTTC; CDR3 protein: CASSRDRGQYEQYF
D gene: TRBD1; V gene: TRBV11-2; J gene: TRBJ2-2; clone size: NA; CDR3 DNA: TGTGCCAGCAGCTTAGGCAGGGACAGGAGATACACCGGGGAGCTGTTTTTT; CDR3 protein: CASSLGRDRRYTGELFF
D gene: NA; V gene: TRBV7-2; J gene: TRBJ1-2; clone size: NA; CDR3 DNA: TGTGCCAGCAGCTCTTACAGGGATTATGGCTACACCTTC; CDR3 protein: CASSSYRDYGYTF
D gene: NA; V gene: TRBV19; J gene: TRBJ2-7; clone size: NA; CDR3 DNA: TGTGCCAGTAGTATTAAGGGCGGGAAAGGCTACGAGCAGTACTTC; CDR3 protein: CASSIKGGKGYEQYF
D gene: TRBD1; V gene: TRBV24-1; J gene: TRBJ2-5; clone size: NA; CDR3 DNA: TGTGCCACCAGTGATCCTACTTCGGGACAGGGGGGTCAAGAGACCCAGTACTTC; CDR3 protein: CATSDPTSGQGGQETQYF
D gene: NA; V gene: TRBV10-3; J gene: TRBJ1-2; clone size: NA; CDR3 DNA: TGTGCCATCAGTGAAGGGGTAATTAGTTATCAGGGCTACACCTTC; CDR3 protein: CAISEGVISYQGYTF
D gene: NA; V gene: TRBV30; J gene: TRBJ1-1; clone size: NA; CDR3 DNA: TGTGCCTGGAGTCTAGGGGGTTTCGCTGAAGCTTTCTTT; CDR3 protein: CAWSLGGFAEAFF
D gene: NA; V gene: TRBV27; J gene: TRBJ1-3; clone size: NA; CDR3 DNA: TGTGCCAGCAGTTTGGGCTTCCCTGGAAACACCATATATTTT; CDR3 protein: CASSLGFPGNTIYF
D gene: NA; V gene: TRBV7-2; J gene: TRBJ2-7; clone size: NA; CDR3 DNA: TGTGCCAGCAGCTTAGATCAGGGGCCCTACGAGCAGTACTTC; CDR3 protein: CASSLDQGPYEQYF
D gene: NA; V gene: TRBV29-1; J gene: TRBJ1-2; clone size: NA; CDR3 DNA: TGCAGCGTTGATCCTGTAAACACAAACTATGGCTACACCTTC; CDR3 protein: CSVDPVNTNYGYTF
D gene: TRBD2; V gene: TRBV10-3; J gene: TRBJ2-3; clone size: NA; CDR3 DNA: TGTGCCACTAAACCGGGACTAGCGGGAGGCCCCTACACAGATACGCAGTATTTT; CDR3 protein: CATKPGLAGGPYTDTQYF
D gene: NA; V gene: TRBV19; J gene: TRBJ1-1; clone size: NA; CDR3 DNA: TGTGCCAGTTTACCCCCGGGGGACACTGAAGCTTTCTTT; CDR3 protein: CASLPPGDTEAFF
D gene: TRBD1; V gene: TRBV24-1; J gene: TRBJ2-5; clone size: NA; CDR3 DNA: TGTGCCACCAGTGACCAGGACAGGGCTGATGAGACCCAGTACTTC; CDR3 protein: CATSDQDRADETQYF
D gene: NA; V gene: TRBV6-5; J gene: TRBJ1-6; clone size: few; CDR3 DNA: TGTGCCAGCAGTTACTCGAGTTCACCCCTCCACTTT; CDR3 protein: CASSYSSSPLHF
D gene: NA; V gene: TRBV30; J gene: TRBJ2-3; clone size: NA; CDR3 DNA: TGTGCCTGGACCGCTGGGGGTCGGGGACACCGAACAGCTAGCACAGATACGCAGTATTTT; CDR3 protein: CAWTAGGRGHRTASTDTQYF
D gene: TRBD1; V gene: TRBV27; J gene: TRBJ1-1; clone size: NA; CDR3 DNA: TGTGCCAGCAGTTTTTCCGGATTGACAGGGGAAGCTTTCTTT; CDR3 protein: CASSFSGLTGEAFF
D gene: TRBD1; V gene: TRBV6-4; J gene: TRBJ2-1; clone size: NA; CDR3 DNA: TGTGCCAGCAGCGACCTCTTTAGACAGGGGTACTACAATGAGCAGTTCTTC; CDR3 protein: CASSDLFRQGYYNEQFF
D gene: TRBD2; V gene: TRBV28; J gene: TRBJ2-7; clone size: NA; CDR3 DNA: TGTGCCAGCAGGGGAGGGGCGGCAAACGCCTACGAGCAGTACTTC; CDR3 protein: CASRGGAANAYEQYF
D gene: NA; V gene: TRBV5-1; J gene: TRBJ1-1; clone size: NA; CDR3 DNA: TGCGCCAGCAGCTTGGCCTCAGGATCTGAAGCTTTCTTT; CDR3 protein: CASSLASGSEAFF